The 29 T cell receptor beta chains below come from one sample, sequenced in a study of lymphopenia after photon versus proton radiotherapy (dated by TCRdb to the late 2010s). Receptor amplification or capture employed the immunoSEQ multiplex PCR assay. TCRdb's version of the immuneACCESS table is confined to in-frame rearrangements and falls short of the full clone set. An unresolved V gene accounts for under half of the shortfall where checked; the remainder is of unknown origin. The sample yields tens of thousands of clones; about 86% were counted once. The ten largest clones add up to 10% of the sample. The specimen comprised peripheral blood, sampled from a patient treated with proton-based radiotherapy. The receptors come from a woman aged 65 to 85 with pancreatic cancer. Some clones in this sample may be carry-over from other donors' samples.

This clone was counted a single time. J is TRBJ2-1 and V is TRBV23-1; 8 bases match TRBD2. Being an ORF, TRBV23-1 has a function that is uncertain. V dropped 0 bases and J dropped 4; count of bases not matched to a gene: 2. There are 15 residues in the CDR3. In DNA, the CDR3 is TGCGCCAGCAGTCAATCGGGACTAGATTACAATGAGCAGTTCTTC. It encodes CASSQSGLDYNEQFF.

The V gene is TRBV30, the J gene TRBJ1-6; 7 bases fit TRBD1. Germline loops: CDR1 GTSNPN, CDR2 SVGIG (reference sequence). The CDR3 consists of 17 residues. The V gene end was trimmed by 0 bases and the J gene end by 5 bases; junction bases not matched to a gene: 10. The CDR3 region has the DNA TGTGCCTGGAGTGTATCCCGAGGGGGCGGCCATAATTCACCCCTCCACTTT. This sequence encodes CAWSVSRGGGHNSPLHF.

As DNA, the CDR3 is TGCGCCAGCTCTCGGACAGGGGCGAACTATGGCTACACCTTC. Protein product: CASSRTGANYGYTF. This chain joins TRBV5-1 and TRBJ1-2; 9 bases are a match to TRBD1. With V trimmed by 7 bases and J by 2 bases, 6 bases remained unmatched. CDR3 length equals 14 residues. The germline gives CDR1 SGHRS, CDR2 YFSETQ.

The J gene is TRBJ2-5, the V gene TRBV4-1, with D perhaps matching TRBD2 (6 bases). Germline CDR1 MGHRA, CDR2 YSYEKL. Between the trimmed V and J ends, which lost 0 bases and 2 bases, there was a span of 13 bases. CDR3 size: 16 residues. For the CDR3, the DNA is TGCGCCAGCAGCCAAGAAGGTAGCGGACTACAAGAGACCCAGTACTTC. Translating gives CASSQEGSGLQETQYF.

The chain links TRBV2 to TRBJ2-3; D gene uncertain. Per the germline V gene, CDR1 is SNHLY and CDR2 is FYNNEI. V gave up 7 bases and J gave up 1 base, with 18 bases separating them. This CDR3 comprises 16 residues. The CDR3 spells CASTPQLLGRTDTQYF. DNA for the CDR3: TGTGCCAGCACCCCTCAGTTACTGGGCCGCACAGATACGCAGTATTTT.

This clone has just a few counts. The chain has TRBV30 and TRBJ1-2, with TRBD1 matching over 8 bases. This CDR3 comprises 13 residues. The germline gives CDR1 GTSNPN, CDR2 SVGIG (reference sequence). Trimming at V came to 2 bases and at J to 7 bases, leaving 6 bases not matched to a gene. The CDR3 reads CAWSRGQETGYTF. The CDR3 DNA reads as TGTGCCTGGAGTAGGGGACAGGAGACTGGCTACACCTTC.

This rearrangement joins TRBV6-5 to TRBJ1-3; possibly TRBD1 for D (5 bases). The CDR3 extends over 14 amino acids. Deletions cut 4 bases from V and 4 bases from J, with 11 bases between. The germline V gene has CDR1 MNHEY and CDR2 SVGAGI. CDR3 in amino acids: CASSSGVEGNTIYF. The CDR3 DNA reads TGTGCCAGCAGTTCGGGGGTGGAGGGAAACACCATATATTTT.

The CDR3 protein is CASSETLLQGAGYTF. CDR3 nucleotide sequence: TGTGCCAGTAGTGAAACCCTTCTCCAGGGGGCCGGCTACACCTTC. The V gene is TRBV19, the J gene TRBJ1-2, with 8 bases fitting TRBD1. Germline CDR1 reads LNHDA; CDR2 reads SQIVND (reference sequence). The J segment lost 8 bases and the V segment lost 5 bases, leaving 13 bases of the junction unmatched. The CDR3 has 15 amino acids.

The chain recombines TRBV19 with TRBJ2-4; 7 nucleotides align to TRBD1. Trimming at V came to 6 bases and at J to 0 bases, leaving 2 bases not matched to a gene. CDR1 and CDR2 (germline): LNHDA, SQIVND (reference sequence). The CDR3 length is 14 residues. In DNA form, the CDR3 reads TGTGCCAGTAGGGACAGGCTAGCCAAAAACATTCAGTACTTC. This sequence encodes CASRDRLAKNIQYF.

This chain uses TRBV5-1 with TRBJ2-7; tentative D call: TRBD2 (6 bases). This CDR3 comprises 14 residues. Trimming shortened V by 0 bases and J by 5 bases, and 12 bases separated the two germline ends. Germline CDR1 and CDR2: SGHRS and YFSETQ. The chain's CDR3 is CASSLGEVTDEQYF. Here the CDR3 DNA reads TGCGCCAGCAGCTTGGGGGAGGTTACCGACGAGCAGTACTTC.

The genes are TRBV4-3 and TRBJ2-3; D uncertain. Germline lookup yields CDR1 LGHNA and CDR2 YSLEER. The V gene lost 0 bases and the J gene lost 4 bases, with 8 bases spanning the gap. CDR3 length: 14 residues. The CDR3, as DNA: TGCGCCAGCAGCCAAGAGTACTATTCAGATACGCAGTATTTT. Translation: CASSQEYYSDTQYF.

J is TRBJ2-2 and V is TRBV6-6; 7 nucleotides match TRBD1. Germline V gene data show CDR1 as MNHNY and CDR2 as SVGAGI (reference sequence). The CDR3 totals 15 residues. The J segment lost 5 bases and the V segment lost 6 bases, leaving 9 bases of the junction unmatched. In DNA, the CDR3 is TGTGCCAGCAGATATCCGGGACAGCTAACCGGGGAGCTGTTTTTT. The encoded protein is CASRYPGQLTGELFF.

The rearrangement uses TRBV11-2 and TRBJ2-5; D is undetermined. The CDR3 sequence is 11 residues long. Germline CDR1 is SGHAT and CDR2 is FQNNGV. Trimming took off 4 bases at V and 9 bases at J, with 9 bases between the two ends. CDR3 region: CASSSLDAQYF. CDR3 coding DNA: TGTGCCAGCAGCTCCCTAGACGCCCAGTACTTC.

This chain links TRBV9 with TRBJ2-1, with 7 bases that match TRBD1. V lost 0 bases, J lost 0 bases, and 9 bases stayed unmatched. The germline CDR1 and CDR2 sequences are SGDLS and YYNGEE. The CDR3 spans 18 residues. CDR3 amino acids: CASSVASMRQGSYNEQFF. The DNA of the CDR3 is TGTGCCAGCAGCGTAGCAAGTATGAGACAGGGCTCCTACAATGAGCAGTTCTTC.

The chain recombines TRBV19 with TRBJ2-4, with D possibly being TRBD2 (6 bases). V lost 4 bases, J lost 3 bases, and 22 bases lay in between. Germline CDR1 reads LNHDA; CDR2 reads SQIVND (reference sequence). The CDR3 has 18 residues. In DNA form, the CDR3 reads TGTGCCAGTAGTACCGAACCGACTAGTAGCGCGGGCAAAAACATTCAGTACTTC. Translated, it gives CASSTEPTSSAGKNIQYF.

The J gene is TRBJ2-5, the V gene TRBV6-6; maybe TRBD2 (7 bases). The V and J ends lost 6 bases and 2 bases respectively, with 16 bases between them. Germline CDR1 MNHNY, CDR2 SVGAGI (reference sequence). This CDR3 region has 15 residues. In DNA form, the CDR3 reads TGTGCCAGCAGCCTACAGGGAGGGGGGCAAGAGACCCAGTACTTC. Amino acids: CASSLQGGGQETQYF.

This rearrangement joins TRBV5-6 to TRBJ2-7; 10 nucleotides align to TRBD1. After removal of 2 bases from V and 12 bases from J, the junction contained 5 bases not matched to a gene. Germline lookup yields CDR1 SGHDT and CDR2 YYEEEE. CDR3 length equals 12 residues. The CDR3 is CASSLDRGHRYF. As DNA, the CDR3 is TGTGCCAGCAGCTTAGACAGGGGGCATCGGTACTTC.

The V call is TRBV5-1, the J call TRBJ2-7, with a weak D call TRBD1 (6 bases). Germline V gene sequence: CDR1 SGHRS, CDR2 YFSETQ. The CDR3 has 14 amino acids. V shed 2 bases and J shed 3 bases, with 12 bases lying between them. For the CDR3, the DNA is TGCGCCAGCAGCTTAGGACAGTCCTTCTACGAGCAGTACTTC. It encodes CASSLGQSFYEQYF.

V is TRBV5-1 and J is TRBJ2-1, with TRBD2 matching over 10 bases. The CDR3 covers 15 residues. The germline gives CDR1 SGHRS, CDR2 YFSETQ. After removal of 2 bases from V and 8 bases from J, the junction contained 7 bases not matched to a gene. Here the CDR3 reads CASSFLAGVRDEQFF. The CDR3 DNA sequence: TGCGCCAGCAGCTTCCTAGCGGGAGTCAGGGATGAGCAGTTCTTC.

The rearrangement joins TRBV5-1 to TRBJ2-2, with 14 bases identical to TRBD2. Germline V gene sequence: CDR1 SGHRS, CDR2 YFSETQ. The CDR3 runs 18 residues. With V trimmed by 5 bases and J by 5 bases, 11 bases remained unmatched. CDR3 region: CASRIKGTSGSGTGELFF. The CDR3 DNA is TGCGCCAGCAGAATCAAGGGGACTAGCGGGAGTGGGACCGGGGAGCTGTTTTTT.

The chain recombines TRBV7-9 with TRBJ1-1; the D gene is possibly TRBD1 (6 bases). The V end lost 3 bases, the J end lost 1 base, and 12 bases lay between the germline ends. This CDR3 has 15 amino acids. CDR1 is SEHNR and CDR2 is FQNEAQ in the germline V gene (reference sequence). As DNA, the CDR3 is TGTGCCAGCAGCTTCCGAGGGGGTCCGAACACTGAAGCTTTCTTT. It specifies CASSFRGGPNTEAFF.

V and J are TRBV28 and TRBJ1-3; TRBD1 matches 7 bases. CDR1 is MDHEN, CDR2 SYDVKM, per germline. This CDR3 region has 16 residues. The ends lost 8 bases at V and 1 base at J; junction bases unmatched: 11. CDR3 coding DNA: TGTGCCAGCGGGTCAACAGGGGTTTTATCTGGAAACACCATATATTTT. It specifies CASGSTGVLSGNTIYF.

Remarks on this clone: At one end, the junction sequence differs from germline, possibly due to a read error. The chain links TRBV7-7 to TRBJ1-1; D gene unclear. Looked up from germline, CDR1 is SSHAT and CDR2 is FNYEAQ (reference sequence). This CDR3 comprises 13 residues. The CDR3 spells CASSQTVNTEAFF. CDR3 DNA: TGTGCTAGCAGCCAAACAGTTAACACTGAAGCTTTCTTT.

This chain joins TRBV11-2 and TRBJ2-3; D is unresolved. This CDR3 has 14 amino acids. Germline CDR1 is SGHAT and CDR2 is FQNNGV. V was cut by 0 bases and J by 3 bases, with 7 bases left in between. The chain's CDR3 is CASSLDLATDTQYF. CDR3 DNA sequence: TGTGCCAGCAGCTTAGATCTGGCGACAGATACGCAGTATTTT. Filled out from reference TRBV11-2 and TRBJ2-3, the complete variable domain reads EAGVAQSPRYKIIEKRQSVAFWCNPISGHATLYWYQQILGQGPKLLIQFQNNGVVDDSQLPKDRFSAERLKGVDSTLKIQPAKLEDSAVYLCASSLDLATDTQYFGPGTRLTVL.

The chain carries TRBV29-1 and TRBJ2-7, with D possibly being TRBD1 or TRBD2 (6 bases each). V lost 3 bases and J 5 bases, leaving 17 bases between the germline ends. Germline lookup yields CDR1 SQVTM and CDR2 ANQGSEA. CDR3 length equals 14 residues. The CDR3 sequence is CSVDAGASVNEQYF. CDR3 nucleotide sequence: TGCAGCGTTGACGCAGGGGCTAGCGTGAACGAGCAGTACTTC.

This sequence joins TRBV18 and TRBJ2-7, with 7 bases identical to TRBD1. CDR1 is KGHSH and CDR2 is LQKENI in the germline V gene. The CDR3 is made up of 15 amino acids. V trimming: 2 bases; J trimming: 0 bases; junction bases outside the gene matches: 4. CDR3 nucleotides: TGTGCCAGCTCACCAGAGGCAGGGGGCTCCTACGAGCAGTACTTC. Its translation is CASSPEAGGSYEQYF.

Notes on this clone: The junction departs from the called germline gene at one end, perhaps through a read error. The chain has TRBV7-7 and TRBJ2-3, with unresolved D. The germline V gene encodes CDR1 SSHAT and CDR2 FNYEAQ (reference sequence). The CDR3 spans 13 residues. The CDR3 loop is CASSLGRLDTQYF. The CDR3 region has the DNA TGTGCTAGCAGCTTAGGTCGATTGGATACGCAGTATTTT.

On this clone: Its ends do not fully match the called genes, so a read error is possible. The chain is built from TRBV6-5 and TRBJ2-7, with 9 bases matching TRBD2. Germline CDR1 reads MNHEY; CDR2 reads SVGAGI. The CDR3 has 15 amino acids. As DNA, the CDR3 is TGTGCCAGCCGTTACAGCGGGAGGACTGTGGCCGAGCAGTACTTC. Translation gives CASRYSGRTVAEQYF.

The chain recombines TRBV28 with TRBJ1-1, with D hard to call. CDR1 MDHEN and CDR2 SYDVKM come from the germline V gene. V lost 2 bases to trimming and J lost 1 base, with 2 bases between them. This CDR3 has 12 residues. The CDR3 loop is CASSLKNTEAFF. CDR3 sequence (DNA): TGTGCCAGCAGTTTAAAGAACACTGAAGCTTTCTTT.